This TCR beta chain is from a study of T-cell reconstitution after alpha-beta-depleted transplantation in children. Using unique molecular identifiers, the investigators prepared the TCRbeta library. TCRdb processed the PCR reads anew with MiXCR; each CDR3 protein has one entry. In the table there are 200,000 to 250,000 distinct CDR3 sequences, 24% of which are singletons. This clonotype was recorded a few times. The length of the CDR3 is 12 residues. V lost 6 bases, J lost 5 bases, and 0 bases stayed unmatched. Germline V lookup: CDR1 MDHEN, CDR2 SYDVKM. The receptor was isolated from a female patient between 2 and 15 years old who had a stem cell transplant for congenital amegakaryocytic thrombocytopenia, so the T cells may come from the graft donor. The gene calls are TRBV28 and TRBJ2-1, with 8 positions matching TRBD2. Sequencing was performed on PBMCs, mostly from graft donor cells, taken 360 days after TCRalphabeta/CD19-depleted stem cell transplant. The CDR3 sequence is CASRGLDNEQFF. CDR3 coding DNA: TGTGCCAGCAGGGGACTAGACAATGAGCAGTTCTTC.